The subject of this entry is one T cell receptor beta chain. Its matching antigen is unknown. Each sample received Survey-level depth of up to 500,000 reads. Data came from immunoSEQ multiplex PCR; TCRdb stores just in-frame clones and leaves some out. The sample holds 30,000 to 45,000 clones, less than 85% seen once. The sample comes from a study of pediatric ulcerative colitis. Study-level points and caveats: In rectum, acute severe colitis had expanded clones and less diversity.

The CDR3 is 15 residues long. The germline V gene has CDR1 LNHDA and CDR2 SQIVND (reference sequence). Trimming pared 5 bases from V and 3 bases from J, leaving 16 bases between. This receptor was taken from a girl under 18 with moderate ulcerative colitis. The sequencing input was blood. V is TRBV19 and J is TRBJ1-2; D not certain. This chain's CDR3 is CASSWRPEHYYGYTF. For the CDR3, the DNA is TGTGCCAGTAGTTGGAGACCGGAGCACTACTATGGCTACACCTTC.